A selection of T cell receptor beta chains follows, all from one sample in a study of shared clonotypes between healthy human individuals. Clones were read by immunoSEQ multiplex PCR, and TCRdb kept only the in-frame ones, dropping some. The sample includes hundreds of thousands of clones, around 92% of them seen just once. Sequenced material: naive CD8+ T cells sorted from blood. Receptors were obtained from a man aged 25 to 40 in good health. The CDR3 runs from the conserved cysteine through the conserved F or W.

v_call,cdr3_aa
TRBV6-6,CASSRTSGITGELFF
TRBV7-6,CASSSLAGGYEQYF
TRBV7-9,CASSPPGLADFYNEQFF
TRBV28,CASSGGGIYNEQFF
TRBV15,CATSRDRDRSSGANVLTF
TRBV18,CASSPYRVSKTEAFF
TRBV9,CASSVDGGGTEAFF
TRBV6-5,CASSYDRDSLNTEAFF
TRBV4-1,CASSQDHLETQYF
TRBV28,CASMPRTWHEQYF